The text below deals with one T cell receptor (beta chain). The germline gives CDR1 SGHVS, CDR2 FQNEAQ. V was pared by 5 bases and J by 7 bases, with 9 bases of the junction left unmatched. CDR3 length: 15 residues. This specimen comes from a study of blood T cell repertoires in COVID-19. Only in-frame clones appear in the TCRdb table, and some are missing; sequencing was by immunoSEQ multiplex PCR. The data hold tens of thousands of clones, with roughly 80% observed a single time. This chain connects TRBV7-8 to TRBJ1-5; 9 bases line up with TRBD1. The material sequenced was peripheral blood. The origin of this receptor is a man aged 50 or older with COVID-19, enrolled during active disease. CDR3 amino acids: CASSITGTGRQPQHF. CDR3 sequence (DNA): TGTGCCAGCAGCATAACCGGGACAGGGAGGCAGCCCCAGCATTTT.